This T cell receptor beta chain was obtained from a study of blood T cell repertoires in COVID-19. Authors' methods: Reference gene primer amplification yielded estimated nucleated cell counts. TCRdb's table, derived via immunoSEQ multiplex PCR, lists solely in-frame clones and lacks some. The V and J calls and clone size were taken over from that table, and D and trimming were inferred from the DNA. This sample has under 50,000 clones; about 88% occur once, and the top ten carry around 17%. J lost 3 bases, V lost 0 bases, and 8 bases had no gene match. Germline CDR1 and CDR2: LGHNA and YNFKEQ. CDR3 size: 17 residues.

Sequencing was performed on peripheral blood. The sequence derives from a man between 65 and 85 years old with active COVID-19. V is TRBV4-2 and J is TRBJ2-1; 7 bases fit TRBD2. DNA of the CDR3: TGTGCCAGCAGCCAAGATATGCCTAGCGGTTACTACAATGAGCAGTTCTTC. Its protein is CASSQDMPSGYYNEQFF.